A selection of T cell receptor beta chains follows, all from one sample in a study of cytomegalovirus exposure and HLA in healthy donors. This table comes from immunoSEQ multiplex PCR, and its TCRdb copy is limited to in-frame clones, with some not included. The table includes some 150,000 clones, 75% to 85% detected once. The specimen sequenced was PBMCs. The source of these receptors is a woman aged 40 to 50 in good health and CMV-seropositive. Both conserved end residues are trimmed from each CDR3. Only some rows state a clone size, as once, few, many or a class for expanded clones.

CDR3 protein	V gene	clone size
ASSQSINSNQPQH	TRBV4-1	-
ASSLLAEQETQY	TRBV27	-
ASSLRSGTRETQY	TRBV5-4	few
ASSLATGTQPQH	TRBV7-8	-
ASSSIGLAGGEQY	TRBV7-8	-
ASKDAGDTQY	TRBV11-3	-
ASRSLATGTDTQY	TRBV2	-
ASSPAKGYQETQY	TRBV4-1	-
ASSHLSTGGYGYT	TRBV4-1	-
ASSLGGSGNTIY	TRBV7-2	-
ASSYSQGNYGYT	TRBV6-5	-
ASSPGQGSFNEQF	TRBV19	-
ASSESKRTGGNTEAF	TRBV10-1	few
ASSLLAGPAGTQY	TRBV6-1	-
ASGRPGLNTGELF	TRBV27	-
ASSDGEGRETQY	TRBV6-5	-
ASSTAGGVQPQH	TRBV5-1	few
ATQLREASYEQY	TRBV7-8	-
ASSLDPGGLYGYT	TRBV11-2	once
AWSRNSNMNTEAF	TRBV30	few
ASRSGGPPYEQY	TRBV6-6	-
ATSRTGDSNQPQH	TRBV15	-
ASSLYSLAGNDPF	TRBV7-8	-
ASSLAITGGGTEAF	TRBV5-6	once
ASSSPLDSNEQF	TRBV5-6	few
AIRPGLAGEETQY	TRBV10-3	-
ASSDTGEVNTEAF	TRBV2	few
ASSDHGLSNEKLF	TRBV6-1	once
AGNGGGSYNEQF	TRBV12-5	-
ASSQGGLAGSDTQY	TRBV5-4	-
ASSPRTVSTDTQY	TRBV7-9	-
ASCYSTGGVQPQH	TRBV19	-
AITDRVNTEAF	TRBV10-3	-
AAASGNTIY	TRBV19	-
ASSLGTSGSTETQY	TRBV4-2	-
ASSWTSGNTDTQY	TRBV11-3	-
ASSFLPRGTRYYEQY	TRBV28	-